A single sample is the source of the 10 T cell receptor beta chains below, sequenced in a study of blood T cell repertoires in COVID-19. Sequencing used immunoSEQ multiplex PCR; TCRdb keeps in-frame clones, though not all of them. The sample includes 200,000 to 250,000 clones, about 89% of them seen just once. The specimen was peripheral blood. The source is a woman between 40 and 50 years old with acute or convalescent COVID-19.

The J gene is TRBJ2-3, the V gene TRBV7-3; 14 bases line up with TRBD2. The CDR3 totals 15 residues. In germline, CDR1 is SGHTA, CDR2 FQGTGA. J was trimmed by 5 bases and V by 5 bases; bases with no gene match: 3. The DNA of the CDR3 is TGTGCCAGCAGCCGACTAGCGGGGGGGCAAGATACGCAGTATTTT. Translating gives CASSRLAGGQDTQYF.

The V call is TRBV7-9, the J call TRBJ1-1; 7 nucleotides agree with TRBD1. The germline V gene has CDR1 SEHNR and CDR2 FQNEAQ (reference sequence). V gave up 4 bases and J gave up 2 bases; unmatched junction bases: 4. The CDR3 is 14 amino acids. The CDR3 is CASSSGQLNTEAFF. CDR3 bases: TGTGCCAGCAGCTCGGGACAGCTTAACACTGAAGCTTTCTTT.

This chain links TRBV5-1 with TRBJ2-2; the match to TRBD2 covers 13 bases. Germline assignment: CDR1 SGHRS and CDR2 YFSETQ. The CDR3 totals 16 residues. J was trimmed by 2 bases and V by 3 bases; bases with no gene match: 1. The CDR3 DNA reads TGCGCCAGCAGCTGGACTAGCGGGGGAAACACCGGGGAGCTGTTTTTT. Its protein product is CASSWTSGGNTGELFF.

This clone showed up just a few times. The chain recombines TRBV5-1 with TRBJ2-3; tentatively, D is TRBD2 (6 bases). V was trimmed by 0 bases and J by 4 bases, leaving 12 bases between them. The CDR3 sequence is 15 residues long. From germline, CDR1 is SGHRS and CDR2 YFSETQ. Here the CDR3 DNA reads TGCGCCAGCAGCTTGGGTCACCCGGGGGCAGATACGCAGTATTTT. The encoded protein is CASSLGHPGADTQYF.

The CDR3 DNA is TGTGCCAGTAGTGGCAGGGGCATGAACACTGAAGCTTTCTTT. Translated, it gives CASSGRGMNTEAFF. V is TRBV19 and J is TRBJ1-1, with D possibly matching TRBD1 (6 bases). From germline, CDR1 is LNHDA and CDR2 SQIVND (reference sequence). CDR3 size: 14 residues. The ends were cut back, 5 bases at V and 0 bases at J, with 10 bases in the middle.

The CDR3 DNA reads as TGTGCCAGCAGCTTTGGCAGGGACACTGAAGCTTTCTTT. Its protein is CASSFGRDTEAFF. The chain couples TRBV11-2 to TRBJ1-1; possibly TRBD1 for D (5 bases). V was clipped by 3 bases and J by 3 bases, with 8 bases between them. The CDR3 has 13 residues. Germline values: CDR1 SGHAT, CDR2 FQNNGV.

The genes are TRBV14 and TRBJ2-2; TRBD1 might be the D (6 bases). From germline, CDR1 is SGHDN and CDR2 FVKESK. V was clipped by 2 bases and J by 1 base, with 17 bases between them. CDR3 length equals 18 residues. DNA of the CDR3: TGTGCCAGCAGCCAACGGGACAACCGCACCCGGAACACCGGGGAGCTGTTTTTT. This codes for CASSQRDNRTRNTGELFF.

The chain uses TRBV13 and TRBJ1-3; D uncertain. Germline V gene lookup returns CDR1 PRHDT and CDR2 FYEKMQ (reference sequence). Trimming left V 2 bases short and J 0 bases short, with 5 bases between. CDR3 length: 14 amino acids. DNA of the CDR3: TGTGCCAGCAGCTTACTGGCCTCTGGAAACACCATATATTTT. This translates into CASSLLASGNTIYF.

CDR3 DNA: TGTGCCAGCAGTCCCCAAGGGGGGAACACTGAAGCTTTCTTT. Residues: CASSPQGGNTEAFF. The rearrangement links TRBV6-6 to TRBJ1-1; perhaps TRBD1 as D (6 bases). The CDR3 has 14 amino acids. V lost 5 bases and J lost 1, with 11 bases in between. Looked up from germline, CDR1 is MNHNY and CDR2 is SVGAGI (reference sequence).

The gene calls are TRBV7-9 and TRBJ2-3; D uncertain. Trimming removed 3 bases from V and 0 bases from J, with 7 bases in between. Germline lookup yields CDR1 SEHNR and CDR2 FQNEAQ (reference sequence). This CDR3 spans 14 amino acids. The CDR3 DNA reads TGTGCCAGCAGCTTTATTAAAAGCACAGATACGCAGTATTTT. Translation gives CASSFIKSTDTQYF.